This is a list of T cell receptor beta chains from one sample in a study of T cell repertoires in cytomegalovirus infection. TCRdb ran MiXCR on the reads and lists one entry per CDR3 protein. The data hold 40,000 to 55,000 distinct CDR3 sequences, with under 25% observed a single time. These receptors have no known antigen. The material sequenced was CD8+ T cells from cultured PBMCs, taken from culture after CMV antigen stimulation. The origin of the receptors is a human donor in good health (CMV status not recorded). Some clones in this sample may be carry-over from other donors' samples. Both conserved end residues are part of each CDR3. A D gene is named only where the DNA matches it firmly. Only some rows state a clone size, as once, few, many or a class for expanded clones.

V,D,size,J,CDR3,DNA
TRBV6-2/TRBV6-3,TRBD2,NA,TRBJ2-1,CASSATSGSTRDNEQFF,TGTGCCAGCAGTGCGACTAGCGGGAGTACCCGCGACAATGAGCAGTTCTTC
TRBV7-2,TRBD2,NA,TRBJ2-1,CASRPGTSGGIGEQFF,TGTGCCAGCAGACCCGGGACTAGCGGGGGGATCGGTGAGCAGTTCTTC
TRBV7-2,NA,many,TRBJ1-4,CASSLNPGLRNEKLFF,TGTGCCAGCAGCCTGAACCCCGGGCTACGTAATGAAAAACTGTTTTTT
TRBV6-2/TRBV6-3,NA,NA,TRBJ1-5,CASSYPGNQPQHF,TGTGCCAGCAGTTACCCAGGGAATCAGCCCCAGCATTTT
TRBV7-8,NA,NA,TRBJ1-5,CASSPQGQSNQPQHF,TGTGCCAGCAGCCCACAGGGTCAAAGCAATCAGCCCCAGCATTTT
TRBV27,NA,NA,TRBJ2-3,CASSLIVGRAQYF,TGTGCCAGCAGTTTGATAGTCGGGAGAGCGCAGTATTTT
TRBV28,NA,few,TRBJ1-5,CASGSGGASNQPQHF,TGTGCCAGCGGGTCTGGGGGGGCTTCCAATCAGCCCCAGCATTTT
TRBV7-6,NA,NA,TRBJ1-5,CASSPSPGDGNQPQHF,TGTGCCAGCAGCCCCAGCCCAGGGGACGGCAATCAGCCCCAGCATTTT
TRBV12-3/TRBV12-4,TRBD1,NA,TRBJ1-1,CASSARGRGNTEAFF,TGTGCCAGCAGTGCCAGGGGGCGGGGAAACACTGAAGCTTTCTTT
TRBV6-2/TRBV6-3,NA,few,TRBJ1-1,CASSYSRGSNTEAFF,TGTGCCAGCAGTTACTCGAGAGGTTCGAACACTGAAGCTTTCTTT
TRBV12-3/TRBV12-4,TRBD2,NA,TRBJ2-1,CASSLGTSGRADEQFF,TGTGCCAGCAGTTTGGGGACTAGCGGGAGGGCCGATGAGCAGTTCTTC
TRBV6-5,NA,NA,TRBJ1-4,CASSYSTSREKLFF,TGTGCCAGCAGTTACTCAACCAGCAGGGAAAAACTGTTTTTT
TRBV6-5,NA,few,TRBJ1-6,CASSYRDNSPLHF,TGTGCCAGCAGTTACCGGGATAATTCACCCCTCCACTTT
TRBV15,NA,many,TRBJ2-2,CATSRDRGRGELFF,TGTGCCACCAGCAGAGATCGCGGGCGCGGGGAGCTGTTTTTT
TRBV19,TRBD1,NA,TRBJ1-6,CASTLADRGQSPLHF,TGTGCCAGTACCCTTGCGGACAGGGGCCAATCACCCCTCCACTTT
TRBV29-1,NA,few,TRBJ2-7,CSVVTDTYEQYF,TGCAGCGTTGTTACGGATACCTACGAGCAGTACTTC
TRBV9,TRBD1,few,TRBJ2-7,CASSVATGQGYEQYF,TGTGCCAGCAGCGTAGCTACGGGACAGGGATACGAGCAGTACTTC
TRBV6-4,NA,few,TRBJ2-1,CASSLGGMSDEQFF,TGTGCCAGCAGCCTAGGGGGGATGTCGGATGAGCAGTTCTTC
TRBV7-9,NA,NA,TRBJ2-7,CASSPPIYEQYF,TGTGCCAGCAGCCCTCCCATCTACGAGCAGTACTTC
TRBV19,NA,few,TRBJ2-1,CASSIEAVDYNEQFF,TGTGCCAGTAGTATAGAGGCCGTAGACTACAATGAGCAGTTCTTC
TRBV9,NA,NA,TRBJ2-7,CVSSVATGSSYEQYF,TGTGTCAGCAGCGTAGCTACAGGCAGCTCCTACGAGCAGTACTTC
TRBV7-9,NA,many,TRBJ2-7,CASSLASSYEQYF,TGTGCCAGCAGCTTAGCGTCCAGCTACGAGCAGTACTTC
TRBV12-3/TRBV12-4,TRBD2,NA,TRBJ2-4,CASSSLGLAGGSKNIQYF,TGTGCCAGCAGTTCTTTAGGACTAGCGGGGGGATCTAAAAACATTCAGTACTTC
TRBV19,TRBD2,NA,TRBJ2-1,CASSLAGEQFF,TGTGCCAGTAGTCTAGCGGGTGAGCAGTTCTTC
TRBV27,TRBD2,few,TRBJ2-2,CASSLARLAGGRDTGELFF,TGTGCCAGCAGTTTAGCCCGACTAGCGGGGGGGCGAGACACCGGGGAGCTGTTTTTT
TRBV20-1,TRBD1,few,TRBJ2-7,CSATRQGRTYEQYF,TGCAGTGCTACCAGACAGGGGAGAACCTACGAGCAGTACTTC
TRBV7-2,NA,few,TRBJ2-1,CASSLGGLASYNEQFF,TGTGCCAGCAGCCTCGGGGGGCTAGCGTCCTACAATGAGCAGTTCTTC
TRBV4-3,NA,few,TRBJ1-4,CASSDRDGEKLFF,TGCGCCAGCAGCGACCGGGACGGGGAAAAACTGTTTTTT
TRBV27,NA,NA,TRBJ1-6,CASSSPGFNSPLHF,TGTGCCAGCAGCTCCCCAGGATTTAATTCACCCCTCCACTTT
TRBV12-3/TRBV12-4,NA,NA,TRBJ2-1,CASSILRGPEMVF,TGTGCCAGCAGTATCCTCCGAGGGCCGGAGATGGTCTTC
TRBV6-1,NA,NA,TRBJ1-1,CASSEWSTVVGQTEAFF,TGTGCCAGCAGCGAATGGTCTACCGTGGTTGGACAGACTGAAGCTTTCTTT
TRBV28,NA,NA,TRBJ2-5,CASSLRRQLQETQYF,TGTGCCAGCAGTTTAAGGAGACAGCTCCAAGAGACCCAGTACTTC
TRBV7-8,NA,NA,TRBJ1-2,CASSPGGGAAYGYTF,TGTGCCAGCAGCCCGGGAGGGGGGGCCGCCTATGGCTACACCTTC
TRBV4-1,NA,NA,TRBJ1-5,CASSQDNQPQHF,TGTGCCAGCAGCCAAGATAATCAGCCCCAGCATTTT
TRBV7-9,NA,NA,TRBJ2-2,CASIDRNTGELFF,TGTGCCAGCATCGACCGGAACACCGGGGAGCTGTTTTTT
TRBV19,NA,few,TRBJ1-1,CASKRGWVANTEAFF,TGTGCCAGTAAACGCGGTTGGGTCGCGAACACTGAAGCTTTCTTT
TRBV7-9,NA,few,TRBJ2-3,CASTEDLAEDTQYF,TGTGCCAGCACCGAGGACCTTGCGGAGGATACGCAGTATTTT